Each of the 2 T cell receptor beta chains below was sequenced from the same sample in a study of regulatory T cells in long-lasting Graves disease. Specified time point: newly diagnosed GD, antithyroid drugs for less than 3 months. There was RNA extracted from PBMCs, and the TCR library was made from it. Arm-PCR of CDR3 regions and iRepertoire HTBI primers were used to build TCR beta libraries. TCRdb reprocessed the multiplex PCR reads via MiXCR and lists one record per CDR3 protein. The table lists some 250,000 distinct CDR3 sequences, approximately 18% of them singletons. This same sample was also taken into another study, of T cells in Graves' hyperthyroidism and ophthalmopathy.

Sample: peripheral blood mononuclear cells (PBMCs), taken at new diagnosis, from a patient treated with antithyroid drugs. The receptor set was obtained from a woman aged 25 to 39 with Graves disease.

This clonotype was seen at least ten times. This chain joins TRBV20-1 and TRBJ2-5; no clear D gene. The CDR3 is 13 amino acids. The germline V gene encodes CDR1 DFQATT and CDR2 SNEGSKA (reference sequence). Trimming left V 5 bases short and J 3 bases short, with 13 bases between. CDR3 DNA: TGCAGTGCTTCACTCCATCGCAAAGAGACCCAGTACTTC. This encodes CSASLHRKETQYF.

This clonotype has a count of ten or more. The rearrangement links TRBV14 to TRBJ1-6, with no clear D. The CDR3 is 15 residues long. The germline V gene has CDR1 SGHDN and CDR2 FVKESK. The ends were cut back, 4 bases at V and 8 bases at J, with 15 bases in the middle. The CDR3 protein is CASSLRSLWDSPLHF. For the CDR3, the DNA is TGTGCCAGCAGCCTTCGCAGCCTTTGGGATTCACCCCTCCACTTT.